The sequence of this TCR beta chain was determined in a study of human T cells and chemical hapten exposure. Turning to the study itself: Women made up most patients, who had alopecia areata, totalis or universalis.

The germline gives CDR1 MNHNS, CDR2 SASEGT. Trimming shortened V by 0 bases and J by 7 bases, and 10 bases separated the two germline ends. The CDR3 extends over 14 amino acids. Sample time point: patch test 1, 2 weeks after DPC sensitization. Stated treatment: therapeutic diphenylcyclopropenone sensitization with weekly scalp DPC. Researchers extracted total RNA from unfractionated whole blood. The study used a library that attached unique molecular identifiers to individual cDNA molecules. MiXCR, run by TCRdb on the RACE reads, gives a single entry per CDR3 protein. The sample contains 180,000 or so distinct CDR3 sequences, about 15% of which appear only once. This clonotype was seen more than once but under ten times.

This clonotype originated in a woman in her thirties with alopecia areata. Some clones in this sample may be carry-over from other donors' samples. This specimen consisted of whole blood, obtained in connection with sensitization to the hapten diphenylcyclopropenone (DPC). The chain uses TRBV6-1 and TRBJ2-1; weak D call: TRBD1 (6 bases). The CDR3 here is CASSEAQGHNEQFF. In nucleotides, the CDR3 is TGTGCCAGCAGTGAAGCACAGGGTCATAATGAGCAGTTCTTC.